This T cell receptor (beta chain) was captured in a study of T cells in Graves' hyperthyroidism and ophthalmopathy. Researchers defined stable Graves' hyperthyroidism as no ophthalmopathy progression within 18 months. V lost 5 bases and J lost 0, with 11 bases in between. Germline-derived CDR1 and CDR2 are SEHNR and FQNEAQ (reference sequence). This CDR3 has 15 amino acids. Findings of the study overall: Model predictions of ophthalmopathy came a median around 7.1 months before onset. Classification by a 13 V-J model distinguished ophthalmopathy from stable hyperthyroidism.

There are a few counts of this clonotype. The antigen remains undetermined. What was amplified from RNA transcripts were TCR beta CDR3 regions. The study used the HTBI primer set for a first-round RT-PCR of the TCR CDR3. TCRdb re-called the multiplex PCR reads with MiXCR, one entry per CDR3 protein. The sample holds approximately 400,000 distinct CDR3 sequences, approximately 13% seen once. Input material: blood. This chain uses TRBV7-9 with TRBJ1-5; D is unclear. The clonotype was recovered from an older woman with Graves' hyperthyroidism. The CDR3 loop reads CASSPGLTSNQPQHF. DNA of the CDR3: TGTGCCAGCAGCCCCGGACTGACTAGCAATCAGCCCCAGCATTTT.